Following are 10 T cell receptor beta chains from one sample sequenced in a study of blood T cells in healthy people across ages. It was with a sample-barcoded 5' primer and a J-beta primer mix that a second PCR of roughly 7 to 12 cycles was run. TCRdb recomputed calls from the 5' RACE reads with MiXCR, one row per CDR3 protein. Of 1.8 million or so distinct CDR3 sequences in the sample, about two fifths are singletons; the top ten hold roughly 24%. The specimen was blood. These receptors were taken from a human donor in good health.

This clonotype occurred a few times. This rearrangement joins TRBV29-1 to TRBJ2-3, with 10 bases fitting TRBD1. V dropped 7 bases and J dropped 11; count of bases not matched to a gene: 18. CDR3 length equals 15 residues. From germline, CDR1 is SQVTM and CDR2 ANQGSEA. In DNA form, the CDR3 reads TGCAGCGGGATAGGGACAGGGGAAAGGCGCTACGAGCAGTATTTT. This sequence encodes CSGIGTGERRYEQYF.

The chain has TRBV27 and TRBJ1-4; D is uncertain. There are 14 residues in the CDR3. Trimming cost V 1 base and J 7 bases, with 10 bases left between them. CDR1 MNHEY and CDR2 SMNVEV come from the germline V gene (reference sequence). The CDR3 nucleotides are TGTGCCAGCAGTTTATTGAACGGAGCTGAAAAACTGTTTTTT. Residues: CASSLLNGAEKLFF.

This clonotype was recorded a few times. This chain links TRBV7-2 with TRBJ1-1; D is undetermined. CDR3 length equals 12 residues. The V end was cut by 7 bases, the J end by 11 bases, with 17 bases between. Germline CDR1 reads SGHTA; CDR2 reads FQGNSA. DNA of the CDR3: TGTGCCAGCACCTATGCTGGGATTCTGGCTTTCTTT. Translating it yields CASTYAGILAFF. The full variable domain, completed using reference TRBV7-2 and TRBJ1-1, is GAGVSQSPSNKVTEKGKDVELRCDPISGHTALYWYRQSLGQGLEFLIYFQGNSAPDKSGLPSDRFSAERTGGSVSTLTIQRTQQEDSAVYLCASTYAGILAFFGQGTRLTVV.

The chain recombines TRBV15 with TRBJ2-4; D is possibly TRBD1 (6 bases). CDR1 is LNHNV and CDR2 is YYDKDF in the germline V gene (reference sequence). This CDR3 spans 16 amino acids. V was trimmed by 2 bases and J by 0 bases, leaving 11 bases between them. CDR3 sequence reads: CATSRTGRPAKNIQYF. The CDR3 DNA sequence: TGTGCCACCAGCAGAACAGGGCGGCCAGCCAAAAACATTCAGTACTTC.

The J gene is TRBJ1-1, the V gene TRBV7-9; TRBD1 is a possible D gene (6 bases). The CDR3 covers 12 residues. V lost 5 bases to trimming and J lost 7 bases, with 11 bases between them. CDR1 SEHNR and CDR2 FQNEAQ come from the germline V gene (reference sequence). In nucleotides, the CDR3 is TGTGCCAGCAGCACGACAGGTCTTGAAGCTTTCTTT. The encoded protein is CASSTTGLEAFF.

This chain links TRBV7-2 with TRBJ2-5, with TRBD1 as a possible D gene (5 bases). CDR3 length equals 15 residues. The ends were cut back, 2 bases at V and 4 bases at J, with 14 bases in the middle. Germline CDR1 SGHTA, CDR2 FQGNSA. CDR3 amino acids: CASSLRTSQLETQYF. The CDR3 nucleotides read TGTGCCAGCAGCTTAAGGACATCGCAATTAGAGACCCAGTACTTC. The full variable domain, rest sourced from reference TRBV7-2 and TRBJ2-5, is GAGVSQSPSNKVTEKGKDVELRCDPISGHTALYWYRQSLGQGLEFLIYFQGNSAPDKSGLPSDRFSAERTGGSVSTLTIQRTQQEDSAVYLCASSLRTSQLETQYFGPGTRLLVL.

The V and J genes are TRBV10-3 and TRBJ2-7; tentatively, D is TRBD2 (5 bases). V was pared by 6 bases and J by 3 bases, with 12 bases between. The CDR3 has 13 amino acids. Germline CDR1 and CDR2: ENHRY and SYGVKD. As DNA, the CDR3 is TGTGCCATCAGCGATTTGGGGAGCTACGAGCAGTACTTC. Its translation is CAISDLGSYEQYF.

In this sample, this clonotype turned up a few times. One end of the junction does not line up with germline, which may come from a read error. The chain recombines TRBV12-3 or TRBV12-4 with TRBJ2-6; TRBD2 might be the D (5 bases). The CDR3 is made up of 19 amino acids. For the CDR3, the DNA is TGTGCCCGCAGCTGGGTGAGAGGTGGACTGATCTCTGGGGCCAACGTCCTGACTTTC. Its translation: CARSWVRGGLISGANVLTF.

This clonotype was found a few times. V usage is TRBV20-1 and J usage is TRBJ2-5; perhaps TRBD1 as D (5 bases). Trimming removed 3 bases from V and 5 bases from J, with 16 bases in between. CDR1 DFQATT and CDR2 SNEGSKA come from the germline V gene (reference sequence). The CDR3 totals 14 residues. The CDR3 DNA sequence: TGCAGTGCTAGTGGTGTCAGGGCGGACGAGACCCAGTACTTC. Translating it yields CSASGVRADETQYF.

The V call is TRBV29-1, the J call TRBJ2-1; 8 nucleotides align to TRBD2. Germline CDR1 SQVTM, CDR2 ANQGSEA. The J segment lost 8 bases and the V segment lost 5 bases, leaving 8 bases of the junction unmatched. CDR3 length equals 13 residues. The CDR3, as DNA: TGCAGCGTTACAATAGCGGGGAGCCATGAGCAGTTCTTC. Translated: CSVTIAGSHEQFF.